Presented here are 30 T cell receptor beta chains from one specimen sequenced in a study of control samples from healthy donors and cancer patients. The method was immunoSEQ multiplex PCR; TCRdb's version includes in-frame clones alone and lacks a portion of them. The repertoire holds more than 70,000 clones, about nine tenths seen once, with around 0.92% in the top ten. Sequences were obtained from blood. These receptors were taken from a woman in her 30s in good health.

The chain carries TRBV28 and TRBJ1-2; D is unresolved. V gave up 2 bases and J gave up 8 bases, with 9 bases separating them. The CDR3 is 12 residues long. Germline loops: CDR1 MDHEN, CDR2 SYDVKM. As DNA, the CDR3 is TGTGCCAGCAGTTTACCCGCGGTGGGCTACACCTTC. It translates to CASSLPAVGYTF.

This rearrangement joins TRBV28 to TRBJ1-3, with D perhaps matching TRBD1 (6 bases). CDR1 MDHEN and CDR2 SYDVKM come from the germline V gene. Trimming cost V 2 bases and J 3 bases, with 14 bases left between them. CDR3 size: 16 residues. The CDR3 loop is CASSLLTGSVGNTIYF. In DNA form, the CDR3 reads TGTGCCAGCAGTTTACTCACAGGGTCTGTTGGAAACACCATATATTTT. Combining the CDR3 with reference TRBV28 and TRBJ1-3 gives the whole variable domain DVKVTQSSRYLVKRTGEKVFLECVQDMDHENMFWYRQDPGLGLRLIYFSYDVKMKEKGDIPEGYSVSREKKERFSLILESASTNQTSMYLCASSLLTGSVGNTIYFGEGSWLTVV.

Written as DNA, the CDR3 is TGTGCCAGCAGTGAACGGGGGACAGGGGTCGTCTACGAGCAGTACTTC. Protein sequence: CASSERGTGVVYEQYF. The chain couples TRBV25-1 to TRBJ2-7, with 10 positions matching TRBD1. The ends lost 2 bases at V and 3 bases at J; junction bases unmatched: 7. The CDR3 is made up of 16 amino acids. CDR1 is MGHDK, CDR2 SYGVNS, per germline.

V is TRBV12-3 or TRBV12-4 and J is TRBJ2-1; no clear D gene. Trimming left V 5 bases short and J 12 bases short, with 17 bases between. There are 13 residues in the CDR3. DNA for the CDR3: TGTGCCAGCAGTAAGGACGAAGACTCCAGGCAGTTCTTC. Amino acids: CASSKDEDSRQFF.

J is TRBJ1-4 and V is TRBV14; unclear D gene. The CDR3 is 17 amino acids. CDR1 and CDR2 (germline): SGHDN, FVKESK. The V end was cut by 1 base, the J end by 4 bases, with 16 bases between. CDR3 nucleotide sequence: TGTGCCAGCAGCCAAGTTCTTTATGCGGGTTTTAATGAAAAACTGTTTTTT. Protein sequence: CASSQVLYAGFNEKLFF.

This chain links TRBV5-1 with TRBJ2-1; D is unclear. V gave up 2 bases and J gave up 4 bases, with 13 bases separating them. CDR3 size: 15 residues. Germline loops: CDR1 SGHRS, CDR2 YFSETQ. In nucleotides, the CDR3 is TGCGCCAGCAGCTTATGGGCAGGCGAATACAATGAGCAGTTCTTC. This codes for CASSLWAGEYNEQFF.

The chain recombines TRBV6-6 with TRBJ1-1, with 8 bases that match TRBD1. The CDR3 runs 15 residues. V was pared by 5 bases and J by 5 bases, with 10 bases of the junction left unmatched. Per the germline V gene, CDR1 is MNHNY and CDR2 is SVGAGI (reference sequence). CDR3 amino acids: CASSLQRQGWTEAFF. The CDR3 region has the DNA TGTGCCAGCAGTCTGCAAAGACAGGGGTGGACTGAAGCTTTCTTT.

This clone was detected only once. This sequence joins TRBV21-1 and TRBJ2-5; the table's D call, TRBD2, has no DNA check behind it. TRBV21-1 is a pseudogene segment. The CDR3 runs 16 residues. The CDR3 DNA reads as TGTGCCAGCAGCATAAGCCGCGGCCGGGGCCAAGAGACCCAGTACTTC. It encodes CASSISRGRGQETQYF.

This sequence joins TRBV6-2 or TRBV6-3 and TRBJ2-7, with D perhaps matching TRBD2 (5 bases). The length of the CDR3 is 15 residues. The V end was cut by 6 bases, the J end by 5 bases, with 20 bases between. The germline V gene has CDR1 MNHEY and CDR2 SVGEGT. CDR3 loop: CASSQPYGLIDEQYF. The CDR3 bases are TGTGCCAGCAGCCAACCTTACGGACTGATCGACGAGCAGTACTTC.

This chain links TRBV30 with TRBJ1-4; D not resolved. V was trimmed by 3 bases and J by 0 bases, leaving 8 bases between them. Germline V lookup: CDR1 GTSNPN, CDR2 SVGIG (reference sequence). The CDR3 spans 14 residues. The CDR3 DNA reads TGTGCCTGGAGGTCCCAGGCAACTAATGAAAAACTGTTTTTT. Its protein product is CAWRSQATNEKLFF. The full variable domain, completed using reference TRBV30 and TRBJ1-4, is SQTIHQWPATLVQPVGSPLSLECTVEGTSNPNLYWYRQAAGRGLQLLFYSVGIGQISSEVPQNLSASRPQDRQFILSSKKLLLSDSGFYLCAWRSQATNEKLFFGSGTQLSVL.

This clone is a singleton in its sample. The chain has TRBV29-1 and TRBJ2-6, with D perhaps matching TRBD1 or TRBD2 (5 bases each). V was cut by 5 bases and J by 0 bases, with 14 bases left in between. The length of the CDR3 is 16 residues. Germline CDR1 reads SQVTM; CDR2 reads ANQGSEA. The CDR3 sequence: CSVFRDVDSGANVLTF. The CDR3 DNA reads TGCAGCGTTTTCCGGGACGTAGACTCTGGGGCCAACGTCCTGACTTTC.

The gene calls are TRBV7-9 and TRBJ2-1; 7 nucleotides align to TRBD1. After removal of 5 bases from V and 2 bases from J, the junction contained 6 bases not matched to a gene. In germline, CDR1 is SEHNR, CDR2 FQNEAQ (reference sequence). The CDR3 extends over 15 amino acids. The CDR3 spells CASSPPGGPYNEQFF. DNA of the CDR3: TGTGCCAGCAGCCCCCCAGGGGGTCCCTACAATGAGCAGTTCTTC.

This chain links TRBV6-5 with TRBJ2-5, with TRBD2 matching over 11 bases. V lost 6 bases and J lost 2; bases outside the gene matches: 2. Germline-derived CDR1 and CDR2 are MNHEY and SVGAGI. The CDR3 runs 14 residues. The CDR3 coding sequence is TGTGCCAGCAGCATAGCGGGGGGGCAAGAGACCCAGTACTTC. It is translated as CASSIAGGQETQYF.

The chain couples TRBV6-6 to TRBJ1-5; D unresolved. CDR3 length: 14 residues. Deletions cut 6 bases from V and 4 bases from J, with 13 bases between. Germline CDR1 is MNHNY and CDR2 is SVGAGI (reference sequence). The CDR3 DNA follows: TGTGCCAGCAGACCGCCCGGGTATAATCAGCCCCAGCATTTT. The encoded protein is CASRPPGYNQPQHF.

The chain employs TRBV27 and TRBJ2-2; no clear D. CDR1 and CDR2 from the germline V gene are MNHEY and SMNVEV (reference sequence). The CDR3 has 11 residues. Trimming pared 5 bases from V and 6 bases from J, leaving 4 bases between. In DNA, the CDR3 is TGTGCCAGCAGTAGGGCCGGGGAGCTGTTTTTT. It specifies CASSRAGELFF.

CDR3 protein: CASSAQRLATEQYF. The CDR3 bases are TGTGCCAGCAGCGCCCAACGCCTCGCTACCGAGCAGTACTTC. The V gene is TRBV9, the J gene TRBJ2-7; D call uncertain. The germline CDR1 and CDR2 sequences are SGDLS and YYNGEE. This CDR3 has 14 amino acids. V was shortened by 3 bases and J by 6 bases, with 16 bases between the two germline ends.

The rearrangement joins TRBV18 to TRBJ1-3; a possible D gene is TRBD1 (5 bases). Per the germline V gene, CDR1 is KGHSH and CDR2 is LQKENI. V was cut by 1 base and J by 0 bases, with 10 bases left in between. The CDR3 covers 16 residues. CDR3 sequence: CASSPLGDSSGNTIYF. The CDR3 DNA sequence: TGTGCCAGCTCACCACTCGGGGACTCCTCTGGAAACACCATATATTTT.

The CDR3 nucleotides are TGTGCCAGCAGCTTAGTTTATGGAGGGATTAACACCGGGGAGCTGTTTTTT. Protein sequence: CASSLVYGGINTGELFF. The chain carries TRBV11-3 and TRBJ2-2, with D maybe TRBD2 (6 bases). Germline CDR1 is SGHNT and CDR2 is YENEEA. CDR3 size: 17 residues. V was shortened by 1 base and J by 2 bases, with 14 bases between the two germline ends.

The CDR3 protein is CASSLRAVNQPQHF. CDR3 DNA sequence: TGTGCCAGCAGCTTGCGGGCCGTCAATCAGCCCCAGCATTTT. V usage is TRBV5-6 and J usage is TRBJ1-5; no clear D gene. V was shortened by 1 base and J by 3 bases, with 8 bases between the two germline ends. The CDR3 runs 14 residues. The germline V gene has CDR1 SGHDT and CDR2 YYEEEE.

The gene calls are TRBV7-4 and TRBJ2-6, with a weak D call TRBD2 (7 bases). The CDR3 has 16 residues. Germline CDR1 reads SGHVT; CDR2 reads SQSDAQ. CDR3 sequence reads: CDAKAGRGTGANVLTF. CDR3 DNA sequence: TGTGACGCAAAAGCAGGGAGGGGGACAGGGGCCAACGTCCTGACTTTC.

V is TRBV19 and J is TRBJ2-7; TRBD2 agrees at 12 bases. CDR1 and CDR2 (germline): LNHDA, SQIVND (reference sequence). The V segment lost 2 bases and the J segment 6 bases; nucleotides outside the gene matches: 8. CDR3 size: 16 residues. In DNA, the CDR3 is TGTGCCAGTAGTATATCGACGGCTAGCGGGAGGGTCGAGCAGTACTTC. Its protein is CASSISTASGRVEQYF.

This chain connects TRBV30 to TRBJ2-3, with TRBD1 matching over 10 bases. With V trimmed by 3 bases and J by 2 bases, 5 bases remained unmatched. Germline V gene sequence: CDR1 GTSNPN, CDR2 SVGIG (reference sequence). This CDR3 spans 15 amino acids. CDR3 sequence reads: CAWRTGQGFTDTQYF. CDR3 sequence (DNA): TGTGCCTGGAGGACGGGACAGGGGTTCACAGATACGCAGTATTTT.

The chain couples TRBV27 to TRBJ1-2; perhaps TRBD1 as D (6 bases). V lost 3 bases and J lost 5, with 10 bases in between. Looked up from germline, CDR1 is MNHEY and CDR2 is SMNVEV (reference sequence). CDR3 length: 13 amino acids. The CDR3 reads CASSFQGRYGYTF. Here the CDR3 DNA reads TGTGCCAGCAGTTTCCAGGGGAGGTATGGCTACACCTTC.

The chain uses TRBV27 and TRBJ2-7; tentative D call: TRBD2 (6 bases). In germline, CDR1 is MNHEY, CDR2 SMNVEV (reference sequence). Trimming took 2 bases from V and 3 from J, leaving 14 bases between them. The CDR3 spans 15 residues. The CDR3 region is CASSLRAGPVYEQYF. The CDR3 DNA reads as TGTGCCAGCAGTTTAAGGGCGGGGCCCGTCTACGAGCAGTACTTC.

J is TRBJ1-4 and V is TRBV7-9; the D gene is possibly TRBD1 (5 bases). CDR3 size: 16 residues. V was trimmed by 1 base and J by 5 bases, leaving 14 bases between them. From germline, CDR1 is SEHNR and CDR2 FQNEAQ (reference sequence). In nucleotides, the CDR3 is TGTGCCAGCAGCTTAGTCGGTCGGGGCTTAAATGAAAAACTGTTTTTT. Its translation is CASSLVGRGLNEKLFF.

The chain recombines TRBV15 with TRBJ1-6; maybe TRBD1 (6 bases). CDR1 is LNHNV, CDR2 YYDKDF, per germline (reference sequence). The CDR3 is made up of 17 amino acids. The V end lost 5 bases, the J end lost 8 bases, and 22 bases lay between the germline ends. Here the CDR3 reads CATSDSVNRVRDSPLHF. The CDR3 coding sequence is TGTGCCACCAGCGACTCAGTAAACAGGGTACGGGATTCACCCCTCCACTTT.

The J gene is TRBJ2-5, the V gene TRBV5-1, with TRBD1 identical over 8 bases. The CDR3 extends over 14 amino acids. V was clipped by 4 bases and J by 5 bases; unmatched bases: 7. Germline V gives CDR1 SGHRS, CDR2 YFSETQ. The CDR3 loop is CASSRTGSTETQYF. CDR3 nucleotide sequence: TGCGCCAGCAGCCGGACAGGGAGCACTGAGACCCAGTACTTC.

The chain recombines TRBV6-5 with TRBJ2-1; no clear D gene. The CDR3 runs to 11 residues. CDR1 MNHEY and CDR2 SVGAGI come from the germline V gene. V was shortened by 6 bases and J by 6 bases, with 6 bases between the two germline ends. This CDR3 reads CASRSVNEQFF. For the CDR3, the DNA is TGTGCCAGCAGGTCAGTCAATGAGCAGTTCTTC.

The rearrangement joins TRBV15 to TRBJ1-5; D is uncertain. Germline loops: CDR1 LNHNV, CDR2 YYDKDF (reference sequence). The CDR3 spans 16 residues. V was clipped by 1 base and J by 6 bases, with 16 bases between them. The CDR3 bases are TGTGCCACCAGCAGAGCGGGAGAGGGTCCAAGTCAGCCCCAGCATTTT. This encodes CATSRAGEGPSQPQHF.

The CDR3 nucleotides read TGTGCCAGCAGTTCTCCAGGGACAGGGGAAAAAGCCCTCCACTTT. It translates to CASSSPGTGEKALHF. V gene TRBV6-6 combines with J gene TRBJ1-6; 10 nucleotides line up with TRBD1. Per the germline V gene, CDR1 is MNHNY and CDR2 is SVGAGI (reference sequence). With 4 bases clipped from V and 14 bases from J, the junction kept 11 bases outside the gene matches. The CDR3 spans 15 residues.